These 30 T cell receptor beta chains came from one sample sequenced in a study of control samples from healthy donors and cancer patients (dated by TCRdb to 2018 to 2021). The library was made by the immunoSEQ multiplex PCR assay. The clones in this table, taken by TCRdb from immuneACCESS, are in-frame only. Not every clone is retained; where verified, under half of the shortfall comes from an unresolved V gene, and the cause of the rest is unknown. The sample table records 150,000 to 180,000 clones; over 85% of these occur just once. Of the sample, approximately 5.5% falls within the top ten clones. The specimen sequenced was blood. The receptor set was obtained from a man aged 40-49 years in good health.

V and J are TRBV2 and TRBJ1-2; no reliable D call. This CDR3 region has 12 residues. Deletions cut 8 bases from V and 3 bases from J, with 10 bases between. Germline CDR1 reads SNHLY; CDR2 reads FYNNEI. CDR3 protein: CASRKTDYGYTF. The DNA of the CDR3 is TGTGCCAGCCGGAAGACGGACTATGGCTACACCTTC.

This clone was picked up a small number of times. This chain links TRBV7-3 with TRBJ2-6; no definite D call. In germline, CDR1 is SGHTA, CDR2 FQGTGA. The V end lost 5 bases, the J end lost 0 bases, and 8 bases lay between the germline ends. The CDR3 sequence is 15 residues long. The chain's CDR3 is CASSPQPSGANVLTF. The CDR3 bases are TGTGCCAGCAGCCCACAACCCTCTGGGGCCAACGTCCTGACTTTC.

This chain connects TRBV19 to TRBJ1-1; D uncertain. Germline CDR1 and CDR2: LNHDA and SQIVND (reference sequence). The CDR3 is 13 residues long. V lost 6 bases, J lost 1 base, and 9 bases lay in between. The CDR3 is CASSPHANTEAFF. The CDR3 DNA follows: TGTGCCAGTAGCCCCCACGCGAACACTGAAGCTTTCTTT.

The rearrangement uses TRBV5-1 and TRBJ2-7; D perhaps matches TRBD2 (6 bases). Germline values: CDR1 SGHRS, CDR2 YFSETQ. V dropped 1 base and J dropped 5 bases, with 13 bases sitting between them. The CDR3 has 14 residues. The CDR3 loop reads CASSLWGDQNEQYF. The CDR3 coding sequence is TGCGCCAGCAGCTTGTGGGGGGATCAGAACGAGCAGTACTTC.

The V gene is TRBV28, the J gene TRBJ2-2; TRBD1 agrees at 11 bases. CDR1 is MDHEN and CDR2 is SYDVKM in the germline V gene. This CDR3 is 15 amino acids long. With 5 bases clipped from V and 7 bases from J, the junction kept 6 bases outside the gene matches. CDR3 DNA sequence: TGTGCCAGCAGTGAGACCGGGACAGGGGGCGGGGAGCTGTTTTTT. Translated, it gives CASSETGTGGGELFF.

This clone was counted a single time. The chain is built from TRBV6-4 and TRBJ1-3, with 8 bases aligning to TRBD1. CDR1 is MRHNA and CDR2 is SNTAGT in the germline V gene. The V and J ends lost 5 bases and 4 bases, in that order; junction bases with no gene match: 4. This CDR3 has 14 residues. CDR3 loop: CASSLDRVGNTIYF. CDR3 DNA sequence: TGTGCCAGCAGTTTGGACAGGGTCGGAAACACCATATATTTT.

The chain has TRBV19 and TRBJ1-6; tentative D call: TRBD1 (6 bases). The CDR3 has 14 residues. Between the trimmed V and J ends, which lost 7 bases and 3 bases, there was a span of 10 bases. From germline, CDR1 is LNHDA and CDR2 SQIVND (reference sequence). The CDR3: CASTGANYNSPLHF. In DNA, the CDR3 is TGTGCCAGTACGGGGGCAAACTATAATTCACCCCTCCACTTT.

The rearrangement links TRBV6-1 to TRBJ1-4; D call uncertain. V was clipped by 2 bases and J by 0 bases, with 10 bases between them. The CDR3 is 16 residues long. The germline gives CDR1 MNHNS, CDR2 SASEGT. CDR3 in amino acids: CASSESPVATNEKLFF. The CDR3 DNA sequence: TGTGCCAGCAGTGAAAGCCCAGTTGCAACTAATGAAAAACTGTTTTTT.

This chain connects TRBV18 to TRBJ2-7; tentatively, D is TRBD1 (5 bases). Germline lookup yields CDR1 KGHSH and CDR2 LQKENI. V lost 3 bases and J lost 5, with 17 bases in between. The CDR3 sequence is 15 residues long. The DNA of the CDR3 is TGTGCCAGCTCACCGAGCTTCGGACAATCCCACGAGCAGTACTTC. Amino acid sequence: CASSPSFGQSHEQYF.

J is TRBJ1-2 and V is TRBV28; D may be TRBD1 (5 bases). Germline CDR1 is MDHEN and CDR2 is SYDVKM. The CDR3 runs 15 residues. V lost 3 bases, J lost 4 bases, and 15 bases lay in between. The CDR3, as DNA: TGTGCCAGCAGTTTCCCACGGGGCGCGCGCTATGGCTACACCTTC. Translating it yields CASSFPRGARYGYTF.

J is TRBJ2-1 and V is TRBV19, with D possibly being TRBD2 (6 bases). The CDR3 contains 14 residues. V lost 5 bases and J 5 bases, leaving 13 bases between the germline ends. Germline V lookup: CDR1 LNHDA, CDR2 SQIVND (reference sequence). In nucleotides, the CDR3 is TGTGCCAGTAGTGTTAGCGGTTGGAACAATGAGCAGTTCTTC. This gives the protein CASSVSGWNNEQFF.

V is TRBV6-5 and J is TRBJ1-1; maybe TRBD1 (6 bases). Trimming removed 5 bases from V and 1 base from J, with 8 bases in between. The CDR3 is 13 amino acids. Germline V gene sequence: CDR1 MNHEY, CDR2 SVGAGI. The CDR3 region has the DNA TGTGCCAGCAGTCAACAGGGGAACACTGAAGCTTTCTTT. The encoded protein is CASSQQGNTEAFF.

The chain carries TRBV20-1 and TRBJ1-1; no clear D. The V and J ends lost 6 bases and 0 bases respectively, with 5 bases between them. This CDR3 has 11 residues. Germline CDR1 DFQATT, CDR2 SNEGSKA (reference sequence). CDR3 DNA: TGCAGTGCGTCGCTGAACACTGAAGCTTTCTTT. Protein: CSASLNTEAFF.

The CDR3 nucleotides are TGTGCCAGCAGCTATGTACCCGGGACAGCAGTCTCTGGAAACACCATATATTTT. Protein product: CASSYVPGTAVSGNTIYF. The chain joins TRBV5-6 to TRBJ1-3; 7 positions match TRBD1. Germline V gene data show CDR1 as SGHDT and CDR2 as YYEEEE. The CDR3 extends over 18 amino acids. V trimming: 3 bases; J trimming: 0 bases; junction bases outside the gene matches: 12.

The chain uses TRBV14 and TRBJ2-7, with 8 bases lining up with TRBD1. J gave up 3 bases and V 1 base, and 5 bases lay outside the gene matches. The CDR3 runs to 15 residues. Per the germline V gene, CDR1 is SGHDN and CDR2 is FVKESK. The CDR3 DNA sequence: TGTGCCAGCAGCCAAGCAGGGACAGGCCGCTACGAGCAGTACTTC. This gives the protein CASSQAGTGRYEQYF.

J is TRBJ2-7 and V is TRBV5-6, with 10 bases fitting TRBD1. Germline trimming cut 2 bases from V and 6 bases from J; bases unmatched to any gene: 5. Germline CDR1 is SGHDT and CDR2 is YYEEEE. The CDR3 covers 14 residues. The CDR3 DNA sequence: TGTGCCAGCAGCTTCGGGACAGGGGCGAGCGAGCAGTACTTC. Amino acid sequence: CASSFGTGASEQYF.

The rearrangement links TRBV14 to TRBJ1-6; 7 nucleotides match TRBD1. Germline lookup yields CDR1 SGHDN and CDR2 FVKESK. CDR3 length: 18 residues. Trimming removed 1 base from V and 7 bases from J; junction bases left unmatched: 13. The CDR3 coding sequence is TGTGCCAGCAGCCAAGCAGGGGGGCTCAGTGTGGGGAATTCACCCCTCCACTTT. It translates to CASSQAGGLSVGNSPLHF.

The genes are TRBV5-1 and TRBJ2-7, with 8 positions matching TRBD1. CDR1 and CDR2 (germline): SGHRS, YFSETQ. Trimming took 1 base from V and 4 from J; bases not matched to a gene: 7. The CDR3 loop spans 15 amino acids. The CDR3 spells CASSLFSGGKYEQYF. CDR3 in DNA: TGCGCCAGCAGCTTGTTTTCAGGGGGCAAATACGAGCAGTACTTC.

V and J are TRBV10-2 and TRBJ2-3; perhaps TRBD1 as D (7 bases). V was clipped by 7 bases and J by 2 bases, with 10 bases between them. Germline CDR1 is WSHSY and CDR2 is SAAADI. CDR3 size: 13 residues. CDR3 sequence (DNA): TGCGCCAGCACAGGGGGGTTCACAGATACGCAGTATTTT. Amino acids: CASTGGFTDTQYF.

The J gene is TRBJ2-5, the V gene TRBV4-3, with D unclear. Germline CDR1 reads LGHNA; CDR2 reads YSLEER. The CDR3 is made up of 13 amino acids. Trimming took 2 bases from V and 3 from J, leaving 7 bases between them. This chain's CDR3 is CASSQSGEETQYF. In nucleotides, the CDR3 is TGCGCCAGCAGCCAATCTGGGGAAGAGACCCAGTACTTC.

The chain links TRBV28 to TRBJ2-1; D gene unclear. In germline, CDR1 is MDHEN, CDR2 SYDVKM. CDR3 length equals 15 residues. Trimming removed 4 bases at V and 4 bases at J, with 14 bases between. CDR3: CASSWQTRYYNEQFF. CDR3 bases: TGTGCCAGCAGTTGGCAGACCCGCTATTACAATGAGCAGTTCTTC.

This chain connects TRBV4-1 to TRBJ2-2, with TRBD1 as a possible D gene (6 bases). V was cut by 1 base and J by 10 bases, with 13 bases left in between. CDR1 and CDR2 from the germline V gene are MGHRA and YSYEKL. This CDR3 has 14 residues. CDR3 loop: CASSQAPGAKELFF. CDR3 nucleotides: TGCGCCAGCAGCCAAGCCCCAGGGGCAAAGGAGCTGTTTTTT.

The chain couples TRBV11-2 to TRBJ2-7; 7 bases map to TRBD1. The germline gives CDR1 SGHAT, CDR2 FQNNGV. Trimming removed 4 bases from V and 2 bases from J; junction bases left unmatched: 11. This CDR3 is built from 16 residues. The CDR3 loop is CASSWPTRGGPYEQYF. The DNA of the CDR3 is TGTGCCAGCAGCTGGCCCACCCGAGGGGGCCCCTACGAGCAGTACTTC.

The chain couples TRBV27 to TRBJ1-2; D is ambiguous. The germline CDR1 and CDR2 sequences are MNHEY and SMNVEV (reference sequence). CDR3 length equals 14 residues. V was cut by 5 bases and J by 4 bases, with 14 bases left in between. The CDR3 DNA reads TGTGCCAGCAGTATTAGCGGGGTATCCTATGGCTACACCTTC. Translated: CASSISGVSYGYTF.

This chain connects TRBV6-6 to TRBJ2-7; D is perhaps TRBD2 (5 bases). Between the trimmed V and J ends, which lost 6 bases and 7 bases, there was a span of 13 bases. The CDR3 is 12 residues long. Germline V gene lookup returns CDR1 MNHNY and CDR2 SVGAGI (reference sequence). The CDR3 loop is CASSAPGWEQYF. CDR3 nucleotide sequence: TGTGCCAGCAGCGCCCCGGGATGGGAGCAGTACTTC.

The J gene is TRBJ1-1, the V gene TRBV11-3; D unclear. This CDR3 has 13 amino acids. Germline loops: CDR1 SGHNT, CDR2 YENEEA. V gave up 2 bases and J gave up 5 bases, with 9 bases separating them. Written as DNA, the CDR3 is TGTGCCAGCAGCTTAACCGGGGTGACTGAAGCTTTCTTT. This encodes CASSLTGVTEAFF.

This clone was counted between two and nine times. J is TRBJ1-1 and V is TRBV12-3 or TRBV12-4; D gene ambiguous. V lost 3 bases to trimming and J lost 3 bases, with 2 bases between them. CDR3 length equals 11 residues. The CDR3: CASSFYTEAFF. The DNA of the CDR3 is TGTGCCAGCAGTTTTTACACTGAAGCTTTCTTT.

This clone came up once. The gene calls are TRBV5-1 and TRBJ1-4; 9 nucleotides match TRBD1. V trimming: 4 bases; J trimming: 6 bases; junction bases outside the gene matches: 4. The CDR3 is 14 amino acids. The germline V gene encodes CDR1 SGHRS and CDR2 YFSETQ. CDR3 sequence (DNA): TGCGCCAGCAGCGCGACAGGGGGGTATGAAAAACTGTTTTTT. Translated, it gives CASSATGGYEKLFF.

The J gene is TRBJ1-2, the V gene TRBV24-1, with 9 bases fitting TRBD1. The CDR3 has 14 residues. Germline CDR1 and CDR2: KGHDR and SFDVKD. Trimming took 3 bases from V and 6 from J; bases not matched to a gene: 4. CDR3 residues: CATSDSTGGDGYTF. Written as DNA, the CDR3 is TGTGCCACCAGTGATAGTACAGGGGGCGATGGCTACACCTTC.

This chain joins TRBV6-2 or TRBV6-3 and TRBJ1-4, with D hard to call. The CDR3 loop spans 15 amino acids. CDR1 MNHEY and CDR2 SVGEGT come from the germline V gene. The ends were cut back, 5 bases at V and 0 bases at J, with 10 bases in the middle. Here the CDR3 reads CASSLDGATNEKLFF. The CDR3 DNA sequence: TGTGCCAGCAGTCTCGACGGTGCAACTAATGAAAAACTGTTTTTT.